These T cell receptor beta chains were read from a single sample in a study of blood T cell repertoires in COVID-19. Method: immunoSEQ multiplex PCR; TCRdb's copy keeps in-frame clones and lacks some. This sample has 100,000 to 150,000 clones, with approximately 90% found just once. Source material: peripheral blood. Every receptor here comes from a man aged 50 to 59 with acute or convalescent COVID-19. Both conserved end residues are part of each CDR3. Each record gives: J gene, clone size, V gene, D gene, CDR3 DNA, CDR3 protein. The D gene is left open where the match is weak. Clone size appears in some rows only: once, few, many, or a class for an expanded clone.

>TRBJ1-1|NA|TRBV19|TRBD1
TGTGCCAGTAGTTCCCCGGGGACAGGGAGGACTGAAGCTTTCTTT
CASSSPGTGRTEAFF
>TRBJ2-7|few|TRBV19|NA
TGTGCCAGTAGTATACGGCAGGCCTACGAGCAGTACTTC
CASSIRQAYEQYF
>TRBJ2-5|few|TRBV11-2|NA
TGTGCCAGCAGCTCCCTGAGGACTGCCCGCGAGACCCAGTACTTC
CASSSLRTARETQYF
>TRBJ2-2|NA|TRBV5-8|TRBD1
TGTGCCAGCAGACAGGGACAGGGCTGGGCCGGGGAGCTGTTTTTT
CASRQGQGWAGELFF
>TRBJ2-7|once|TRBV18|TRBD2
TGTGCCAGCTCACCACGATTAGCGGGAGGCGACGAGCAGTACTTC
CASSPRLAGGDEQYF
>TRBJ1-4|NA|TRBV5-5|NA
TGTGCCAGCAGCTTGTTAACAGGCATGGGGGAAAAACTGTTTTTT
CASSLLTGMGEKLFF
>TRBJ1-1|few|TRBV6-4|NA
TGTGCCAGCAGTGAGTCCGGAACAGCGAACACTGAAGCTTTCTTT
CASSESGTANTEAFF
>TRBJ2-1|NA|TRBV7-6|TRBD2
TGTGCCAGCAGCTTAGTGGCCCCTAGCGGGAGGGCCAATGAGCAGTTCTTC
CASSLVAPSGRANEQFF
>TRBJ1-2|NA|TRBV30|TRBD1
TGTGCCTGGGGCCGGGACAGAGCTAACTATGGCTACACCTTC
CAWGRDRANYGYTF
>TRBJ2-2|NA|TRBV11-1|TRBD1
TGTGCCAGCAGCGAGGGACAGTACACCGGGGAGCTGTTTTTT
CASSEGQYTGELFF
>TRBJ2-4|once|TRBV12-3/TRBV12-4|NA
TGTGCCAGCAGTCCGGACACAAACATTCAGTACTTC
CASSPDTNIQYF
>TRBJ2-7|NA|TRBV9|TRBD1
TGTGCCAGCAGCCCCGGACAGGACTCCTACGAGCAGTACTTC
CASSPGQDSYEQYF
>TRBJ2-2|NA|TRBV24-1|NA
TGTGCCACCAGTGATGCCGGGACACCGGAGACCGGGGAGCTGTTTTTT
CATSDAGTPETGELFF
>TRBJ2-7|NA|TRBV9|NA
TGTGCCAGCAGCGTAGACAGGGAGAGGTCCTACGAGCAGTACTTC
CASSVDRERSYEQYF
>TRBJ1-6|NA|TRBV30|TRBD1
TGTGCCTGGAGTGACAGGGGGAATTCACCCCTCCACTTT
CAWSDRGNSPLHF
>TRBJ2-1|NA|TRBV7-6|TRBD2
TGTGCCAGCAGTACAACTAGCGCTTGGGACAATGAGCAGTTCTTC
CASSTTSAWDNEQFF
>TRBJ1-5|NA|TRBV7-8|NA
TGTGCCAGCAGCTTGAGTCCCTCCGGGGTGGAGCAGCCCCAGCATTTT
CASSLSPSGVEQPQHF
>TRBJ2-5|NA|TRBV11-2|NA
TGTGCCAGCAGCCATGTCCATGGCCCAGAGACCCAGTACTTC
CASSHVHGPETQYF
>TRBJ2-1|few|TRBV4-2|NA
TGTGCCAGCAGCCAAGTGTCGGGTGGGTTTGGTGAGCAGTTCTTC
CASSQVSGGFGEQFF
>TRBJ2-2|NA|TRBV18|TRBD1
TGTGCCAGCTCACCGGCTCAGGGGGCGACCGGGGAGCTGTTTTTT
CASSPAQGATGELFF
>TRBJ2-1|NA|TRBV10-3|TRBD2
TGTGCCATCAGTGGCGGGACTAGCAATGAGCAGTTCTTC
CAISGGTSNEQFF
>TRBJ1-1|NA|TRBV11-3|TRBD1
TGTGCCAGCAGCTTATATACAGGGGGCCACACTGAAGCTTTCTTT
CASSLYTGGHTEAFF
>TRBJ1-1|NA|TRBV28|TRBD1
TGTGCCAGCAGTCCCTGGACAGGGGCGACGAACACTGAAGCTTTCTTT
CASSPWTGATNTEAFF
>TRBJ2-2|NA|TRBV5-1|TRBD1
TGCGCCAGCAGCGGAGGTGGGACAGGGGGAACTAGGAGGTACACCGGGGAGCTGTTTTTT
CASSGGGTGGTRRYTGELFF
>TRBJ2-7|NA|TRBV6-5|TRBD2
TGTGCCAGCAGGAGTAGCGGGAGCACGTACGAGCAGTACTTC
CASRSSGSTYEQYF
>TRBJ2-3|NA|TRBV4-1|NA
TGCGCCAGCAGCCAATTATCCTCTAGCACAGATACGCAGTATTTT
CASSQLSSSTDTQYF
>TRBJ2-3|NA|TRBV11-2|NA
TGTGCCAGCAGCCTTACACGACAGGTAACGCAGTATTTT
CASSLTRQVTQYF
>TRBJ1-3|NA|TRBV7-9|NA
TGTGCCAGCAGCCCCCTGCCAGGGGAAGAAGCTGGAAACACCATATATTTT
CASSPLPGEEAGNTIYF
>TRBJ2-7|NA|TRBV5-6|TRBD1
TGTGCCAGCAGCGCCGGACAGGGGCCTTCCTACGAGCAGTACTTC
CASSAGQGPSYEQYF
>TRBJ1-6|NA|TRBV30|TRBD1
TGTGCCTGCAGACAGGGAAGCTCCTATAATTCACCCCTCCACTTT
CACRQGSSYNSPLHF
>TRBJ2-3|NA|TRBV11-2|TRBD2
TGTGCCAGCAGCTTAGTGGTTCTAGCGGGAGATGGCACAGATACGCAGTATTTT
CASSLVVLAGDGTDTQYF
>TRBJ2-2|NA|TRBV18|NA
TGTGCCAGCTCACCACTCTGGACGGGAGACACCGGGGAGCTGTTTTTT
CASSPLWTGDTGELFF
>TRBJ2-3|NA|TRBV2|TRBD2
TGTGCCAGCAGTGCCGCACTAGCGGGTTACCGCACAGATACGCAGTATTTT
CASSAALAGYRTDTQYF
>TRBJ2-7|NA|TRBV6-5|NA
TGTGCCAGCGGGAGGGGGGGAGGCTACGAGCAGTACTTC
CASGRGGGYEQYF
>TRBJ1-1|NA|TRBV20-1|NA
TGCAGTGCCTGGGGCGGCACTGAAGCTTTCTTT
CSAWGGTEAFF
>TRBJ2-2|NA|TRBV6-4|TRBD2
TGTGCCAGCAGTCGGACTAGGGAGGCCGGGGAGCTGTTTTTT
CASSRTREAGELFF
>TRBJ2-7|NA|TRBV9|TRBD2
TGTGCCAGCAGCGTTGGCCTAGCGGGGGCCTACGAGCAGTACTTC
CASSVGLAGAYEQYF
>TRBJ2-7|NA|TRBV6-1|TRBD1
TGTGCCAGCAGTGAAGGGACAGGGCCCCTCGGCGAGCAGTACTTC
CASSEGTGPLGEQYF
>TRBJ1-1|NA|TRBV6-6|NA
TGTGCCAGCAGTTACATGCAGGGGACACCGAACACTGAAGCTTTCTTT
CASSYMQGTPNTEAFF
>TRBJ2-3|NA|TRBV10-3|TRBD2
TGTGCCATCAGTGAGTCCCGCGGGAGGGCGGATACGCAGTATTTT
CAISESRGRADTQYF
>TRBJ2-3|NA|TRBV6-5|TRBD1
TGTGCCAGCAGTCGGGACAGCATAGATACGCAGTATTTT
CASSRDSIDTQYF
>TRBJ2-1|NA|TRBV4-1|NA
TGCGCCAGCAGCCAAACAAGGACTGACTACAATGAGCAGTTCTTC
CASSQTRTDYNEQFF
>TRBJ2-1|NA|TRBV19|TRBD1
TGTGCCAGTAGTCCCCGAGGGGACAGCTCCTACAATGAGCAGTTCTTC
CASSPRGDSSYNEQFF
>TRBJ1-6|NA|TRBV27|NA
TGTGCCAGCAGCAGGGGAACCCTCTCCTATAATTCACCCCTCCACTTT
CASSRGTLSYNSPLHF
>TRBJ1-1|NA|TRBV2|NA
TGTGCCAGCAGGACAGCCATGAACACTGAAGCTTTCTTT
CASRTAMNTEAFF
>TRBJ2-3|once|TRBV19|NA
TGTGCCAGTAGGGATCTAGGAGGGACGGTGACAGATACGCAGTATTTT
CASRDLGGTVTDTQYF
>TRBJ1-6|NA|TRBV5-6|TRBD1
TGTGCCAGCAGCCTATCGGACAGGGCCCCCAATAATTCACCCCTCCACTTT
CASSLSDRAPNNSPLHF
>TRBJ1-5|NA|TRBV24-1|TRBD1
TGTGCCACCAGTGACCAGGACAGGGTGGTTAGCAATCAGCCCCAGCATTTT
CATSDQDRVVSNQPQHF
>TRBJ2-3|NA|TRBV5-4|NA
TGTGCCAGCAGCTGGGGCCCCGGCCTCTTGGATACGCAGTATTTT
CASSWGPGLLDTQYF
>TRBJ2-2|NA|TRBV7-9|TRBD1
TGTGCCAGCAGCTTAGTCCCCACAGGGGTCAACACCGGGGAGCTGTTTTTT
CASSLVPTGVNTGELFF
>TRBJ2-2|NA|TRBV18|NA
TGTGCCAGCTCACCACCGATTCAGGGGCCGAACACCGGGGAGCTGTTTTTT
CASSPPIQGPNTGELFF
>TRBJ2-7|NA|TRBV7-2|TRBD2
TGTGCCAGCAGCTTACGAGTCGCGGCTAGCGGGAGGCCATACGAGCAGTACTTC
CASSLRVAASGRPYEQYF
>TRBJ2-7|NA|TRBV7-8|TRBD1
TGTGCCAGCAGCTTAAGGGGGACAGGGAGCTCCTACGAGCAGTACTTC
CASSLRGTGSSYEQYF
>TRBJ1-3|few|TRBV21-1|NA
TGTGCCAGCAGCAAGGCCGGACAGGGTCGAACCCCTATATATTTT
CASSKAGQGRTPIYF
>TRBJ2-3|once|TRBV6-5|NA
TGTGCCAGCAGTTGGGGGCGGGAGCGTACGCAGTATTTT
CASSWGRERTQYF
>TRBJ2-7|NA|TRBV5-1|TRBD1
TGCGCCAGCAGCCTGGGATCGAGGACAGGGGCGTACGAGCAGTACTTC
CASSLGSRTGAYEQYF
>TRBJ2-7|NA|TRBV27|TRBD2
TGTGCCAGCAGTTTCGGACTAGTCCCTTACGAGCAGTACTTC
CASSFGLVPYEQYF
>TRBJ2-7|NA|TRBV10-3|NA
TGTGCCATCAGTGACTCCGGACGGGAAAGCTACGAGCAGTACTTC
CAISDSGRESYEQYF
>TRBJ2-5|once|TRBV7-9|TRBD1
TGTGCCAGCAGCTCCTCGGACAGGGAAGAGACCCAGTACTTC
CASSSSDREETQYF